This TCR beta chain was found in a study of beta chain features in type 1 diabetes. For the study at large: Healthy donors and patients had similar age, gender and cell yields.

There are 16 residues in the CDR3. V gave up 1 base and J gave up 1 base; unmatched junction bases: 3. Germline CDR1 reads SGHTA; CDR2 reads FQGNSA. All of the isolated RNA was reverse transcribed, so expressed TCRB transcripts were sequenced. Only in-frame clones appear in the TCRdb table, and some are missing; sequencing was by immunoSEQ multiplex PCR. The sample lists 600,000 or so clones, 9.5% to 15% occurring once. Comments on this clone: What it binds is unknown.

Findings and caveats of the study: Across all four CD4+ subsets, people with type 1 diabetes showed modestly shorter TCRB CDR3s. Patients' naive, central memory and Treg TCRB repertoires seemed closer to one another than those of healthy donors. VDJ junctions sequenced from type 1 diabetes patients showed fewer insertions and more deletions.

The rearrangement joins TRBV7-2 to TRBJ2-2; 7 bases are a match to TRBD2. The sequenced sample consisted of naive CD4+ T cells from blood. This clonotype was sampled from a man aged 30 to 39 with type 1 diabetes. CDR3 nucleotide sequence: TGTGCCAGCAGCTTAGGGCTAGCGGTGAACACCGGGGAGCTGTTTTTT. Protein: CASSLGLAVNTGELFF.